The T cell receptor (beta chain) described here comes from a study of Ad26.COV2.S vaccination and SARS-CoV-2 variants. Study-level results: Reportedly, spike-specific CD8+ and CD4+ T cell responses achieved substantial breadth once vaccination had taken place. For non-spike TCRs, breadth in vaccine recipients resembled that in placebo recipients. It was vaccine recipients, not placebo recipients, who had the higher spike-specific TCR breadth. Total responses of T cells may have been underestimated by the analyses of TCR breadth and depth.

The CDR3 runs to 16 residues. From germline, CDR1 is SEHNR and CDR2 FQNEAQ (reference sequence). V lost 3 bases to trimming and J lost 0 bases, with 11 bases between them. Profiling relied on immunoSEQ multiplex PCR, and the TCRdb table lists in-frame clones only, not all of them. The sample has some 350,000 clones, around 92% seen once; the top ten hold 3.9%. Comments on this clone: Its cognate antigen is unknown.

The sequence derives from a human donor who had recovered from COVID-19. Here the sequenced sample was peripheral blood, taken after recovery from COVID-19. The J gene is TRBJ2-2, the V gene TRBV7-9; a possible D gene is TRBD1 (5 bases). This CDR3 is CASSFSLGPNTGELFF. The CDR3 nucleotides are TGTGCCAGCAGCTTTTCTTTGGGGCCGAACACCGGGGAGCTGTTTTTT.